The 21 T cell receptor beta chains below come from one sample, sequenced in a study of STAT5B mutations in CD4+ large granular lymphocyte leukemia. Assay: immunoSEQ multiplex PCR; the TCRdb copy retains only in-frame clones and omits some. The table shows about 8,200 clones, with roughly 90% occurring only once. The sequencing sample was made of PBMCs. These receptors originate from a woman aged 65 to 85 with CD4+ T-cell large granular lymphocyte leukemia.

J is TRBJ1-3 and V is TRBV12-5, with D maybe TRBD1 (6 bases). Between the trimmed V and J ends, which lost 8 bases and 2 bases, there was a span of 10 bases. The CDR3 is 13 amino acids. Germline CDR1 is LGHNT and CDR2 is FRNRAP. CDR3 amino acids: CASLGGPGNTIYF. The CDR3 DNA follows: TGTGCTAGTTTAGGGGGACCTGGAAACACCATATATTTT. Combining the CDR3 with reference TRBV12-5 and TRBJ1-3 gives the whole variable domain DARVTQTPRHKVTEMGQEVTMRCQPILGHNTVFWYRQTMMQGLELLAYFRNRAPLDDSGMPKDRFSAEMPDATLATLKIQPSEPRDSAVYFCASLGGPGNTIYFGEGSWLTVV.

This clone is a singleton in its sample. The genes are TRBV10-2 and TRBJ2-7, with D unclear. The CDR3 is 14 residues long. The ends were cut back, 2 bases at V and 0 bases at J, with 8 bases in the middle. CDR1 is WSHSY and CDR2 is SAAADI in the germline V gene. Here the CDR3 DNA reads TGCGCCAGCAGTGAGAGGTGGGCCTCCTACGAGCAGTACTTC. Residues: CASSERWASYEQYF.

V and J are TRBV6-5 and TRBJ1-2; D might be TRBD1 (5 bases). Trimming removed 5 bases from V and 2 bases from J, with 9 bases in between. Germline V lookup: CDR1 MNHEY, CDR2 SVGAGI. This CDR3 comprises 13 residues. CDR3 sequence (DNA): TGTGCCAGCAGTAAGGACACCAACTATGGCTACACCTTC. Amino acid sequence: CASSKDTNYGYTF.

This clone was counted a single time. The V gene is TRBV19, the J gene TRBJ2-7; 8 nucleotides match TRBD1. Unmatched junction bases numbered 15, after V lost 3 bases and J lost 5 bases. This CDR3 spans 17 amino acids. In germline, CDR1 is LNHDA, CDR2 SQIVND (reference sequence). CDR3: CASSITGTGLRGNEQYF. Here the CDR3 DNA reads TGTGCCAGTAGTATTACCGGGACAGGACTTCGGGGTAACGAGCAGTACTTC.

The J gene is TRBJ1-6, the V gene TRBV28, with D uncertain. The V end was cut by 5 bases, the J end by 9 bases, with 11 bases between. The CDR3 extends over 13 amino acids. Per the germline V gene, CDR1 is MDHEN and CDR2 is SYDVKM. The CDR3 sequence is CASSIGGFSPLHF. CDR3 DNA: TGTGCCAGCAGTATCGGTGGGTTTTCACCCCTCCACTTT.

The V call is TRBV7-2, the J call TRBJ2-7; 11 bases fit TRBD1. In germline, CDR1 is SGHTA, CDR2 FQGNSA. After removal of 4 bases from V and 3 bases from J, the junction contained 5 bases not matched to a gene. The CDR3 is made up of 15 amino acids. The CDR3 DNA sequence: TGTGCCAGCAGCTCAGGACAGGGGGCAAGCTACGAGCAGTACTTC. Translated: CASSSGQGASYEQYF.

This CDR3 is CASSLDGGPTGELFF. CDR3 nucleotide sequence: TGCGCCAGCAGCTTGGATGGGGGGCCCACCGGGGAGCTGTTTTTT. V is TRBV5-1 and J is TRBJ2-2, with D perhaps TRBD1 or TRBD2 (6 bases each). Trimming removed 0 bases from V and 4 bases from J, with 10 bases in between. Germline values: CDR1 SGHRS, CDR2 YFSETQ. CDR3 length: 15 residues.

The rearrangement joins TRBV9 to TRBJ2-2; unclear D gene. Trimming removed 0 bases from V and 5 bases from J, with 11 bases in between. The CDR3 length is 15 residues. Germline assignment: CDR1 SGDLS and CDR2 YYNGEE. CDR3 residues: CASSVGKSLTGELFF. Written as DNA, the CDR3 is TGTGCCAGCAGCGTAGGGAAAAGTCTAACCGGGGAGCTGTTTTTT.

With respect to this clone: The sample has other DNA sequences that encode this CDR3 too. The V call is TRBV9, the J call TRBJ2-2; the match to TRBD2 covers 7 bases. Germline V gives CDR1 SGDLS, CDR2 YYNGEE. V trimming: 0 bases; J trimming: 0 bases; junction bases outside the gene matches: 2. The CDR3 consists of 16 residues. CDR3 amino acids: CASSVGGGANTGELFF. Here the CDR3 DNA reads TGTGCCAGCAGCGTAGGCGGGGGAGCGAACACCGGGGAGCTGTTTTTT.

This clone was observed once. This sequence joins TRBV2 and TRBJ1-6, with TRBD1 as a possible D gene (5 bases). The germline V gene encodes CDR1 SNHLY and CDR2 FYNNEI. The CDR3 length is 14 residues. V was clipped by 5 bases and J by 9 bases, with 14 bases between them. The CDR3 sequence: CASSRDPRVSPLHF. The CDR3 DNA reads TGTGCCAGCAGTAGGGACCCAAGGGTTTCACCCCTCCACTTT.

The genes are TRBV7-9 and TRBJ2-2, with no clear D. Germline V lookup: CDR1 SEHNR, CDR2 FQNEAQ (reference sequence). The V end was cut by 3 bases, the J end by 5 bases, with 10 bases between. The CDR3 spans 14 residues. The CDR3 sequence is CASSLDTTTGELFF. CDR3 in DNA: TGTGCCAGCAGCTTGGATACTACTACCGGGGAGCTGTTTTTT.

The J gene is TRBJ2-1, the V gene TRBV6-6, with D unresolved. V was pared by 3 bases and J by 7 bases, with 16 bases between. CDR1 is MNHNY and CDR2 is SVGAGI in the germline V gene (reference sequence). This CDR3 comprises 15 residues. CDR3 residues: CASSYLGITRNEQFF. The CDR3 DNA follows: TGTGCCAGCAGTTATCTGGGGATTACCCGGAATGAGCAGTTCTTC.

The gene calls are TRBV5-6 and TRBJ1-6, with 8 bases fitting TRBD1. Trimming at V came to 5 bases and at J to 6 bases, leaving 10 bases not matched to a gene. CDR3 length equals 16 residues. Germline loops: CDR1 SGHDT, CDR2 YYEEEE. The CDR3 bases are TGTGCCAGCAGTCTGCTCGTAGGACAGGGTAATTCACCCCTCCACTTT. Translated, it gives CASSLLVGQGNSPLHF.

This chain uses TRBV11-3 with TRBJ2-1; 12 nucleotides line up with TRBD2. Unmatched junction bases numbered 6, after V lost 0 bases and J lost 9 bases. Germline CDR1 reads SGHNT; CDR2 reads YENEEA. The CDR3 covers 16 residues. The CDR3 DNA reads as TGTGCCAGCAGCTTAGATCTAGCGGGGGGGCTCGCTGAGCAGTTCTTC. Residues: CASSLDLAGGLAEQFF.

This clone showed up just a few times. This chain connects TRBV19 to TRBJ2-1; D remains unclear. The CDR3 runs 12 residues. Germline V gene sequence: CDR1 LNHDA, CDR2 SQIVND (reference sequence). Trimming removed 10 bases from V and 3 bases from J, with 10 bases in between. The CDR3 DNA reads TGTGCCACAAGGACGGTCTACAATGAGCAGTTCTTC. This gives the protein CATRTVYNEQFF.

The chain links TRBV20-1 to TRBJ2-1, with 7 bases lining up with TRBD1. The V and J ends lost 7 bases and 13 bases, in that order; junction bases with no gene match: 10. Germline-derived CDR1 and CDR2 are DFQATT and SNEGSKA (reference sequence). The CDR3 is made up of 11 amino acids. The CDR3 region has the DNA TGCAGTGTTTACAAGGGGGCAGGACAGTTCTTC. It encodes CSVYKGAGQFF.

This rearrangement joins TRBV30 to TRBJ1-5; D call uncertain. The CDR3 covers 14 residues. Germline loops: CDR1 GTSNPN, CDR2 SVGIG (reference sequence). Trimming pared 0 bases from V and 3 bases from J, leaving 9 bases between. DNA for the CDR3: TGTGCCTGGAGTGTACTTGGCAACAATCAGCCCCAGCATTTT. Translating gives CAWSVLGNNQPQHF.

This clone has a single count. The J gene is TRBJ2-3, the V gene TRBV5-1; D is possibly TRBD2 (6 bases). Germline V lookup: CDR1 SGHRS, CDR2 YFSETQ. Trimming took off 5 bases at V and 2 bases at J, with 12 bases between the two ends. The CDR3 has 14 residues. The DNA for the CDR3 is TGCGCCAGCAGGGAGGGCTTCCCCACAGATACGCAGTATTTT. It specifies CASREGFPTDTQYF.

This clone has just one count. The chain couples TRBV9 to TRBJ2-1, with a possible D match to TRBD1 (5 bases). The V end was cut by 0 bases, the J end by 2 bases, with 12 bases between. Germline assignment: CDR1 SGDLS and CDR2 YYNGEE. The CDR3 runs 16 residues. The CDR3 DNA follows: TGTGCCAGCAGCGTAGAGTGGGGCCCTCCCTACAATGAGCAGTTCTTC. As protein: CASSVEWGPPYNEQFF.

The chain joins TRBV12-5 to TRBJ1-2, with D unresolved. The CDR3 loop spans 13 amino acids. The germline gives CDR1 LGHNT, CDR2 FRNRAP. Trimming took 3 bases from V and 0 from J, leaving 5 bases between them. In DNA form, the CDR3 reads TGTGCTAGTGGTTTAGACACTAACTATGGCTACACCTTC. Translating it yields CASGLDTNYGYTF.

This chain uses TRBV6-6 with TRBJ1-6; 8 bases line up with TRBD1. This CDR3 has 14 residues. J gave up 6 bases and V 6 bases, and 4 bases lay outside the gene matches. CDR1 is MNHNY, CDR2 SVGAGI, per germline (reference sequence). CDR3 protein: CASSYRGSNSPLHF. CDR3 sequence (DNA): TGTGCCAGCAGCTACAGGGGGAGTAATTCACCCCTCCACTTT.